The 9 T cell receptor beta chains below all came from one sample that was sequenced in a study of PD-L1 blockade in urothelial cancer. The time point denotes: pretreatment peripheral blood. Sequenced by immunoSEQ multiplex PCR; TCRdb stores in-frame clones only, minus some. Here the sample spans about 53,000 clones, around nine tenths being singletons. The sequencing used PBMCs, collected around atezolizumab (anti-PD-L1) treatment. The receptor source for this set is a woman aged 60 to 75 with urothelial cancer.

As DNA, the CDR3 is TGTGCCAGCAGCCAAGATCGGGGACAGGGCTTTTTCGCCTACGAGCAGTACTTC. This codes for CASSQDRGQGFFAYEQYF. The V and J genes are TRBV4-2 and TRBJ2-7; 9 bases match TRBD1. V dropped 0 bases and J dropped 2; count of bases not matched to a gene: 11. Germline CDR1 LGHNA, CDR2 YNFKEQ. The CDR3 is 18 residues long.

This chain connects TRBV19 to TRBJ2-7; D perhaps matches TRBD1 (6 bases). The CDR3 is 14 residues long. Germline V lookup: CDR1 LNHDA, CDR2 SQIVND (reference sequence). Trimming stripped 6 bases from V and 2 bases from J, with 14 bases between. CDR3: CASRTTGSAYEQYF. As DNA, the CDR3 is TGTGCCAGTAGGACTACAGGGTCCGCCTACGAGCAGTACTTC.

V and J are TRBV5-1 and TRBJ2-2, with D possibly matching TRBD2 (6 bases). V was clipped by 2 bases and J by 6 bases, with 14 bases between them. Germline CDR1 reads SGHRS; CDR2 reads YFSETQ. This CDR3 comprises 15 residues. The CDR3 nucleotides are TGCGCCAGCAGCTTTGGGACTCCTATTCCCGGGGAGCTGTTTTTT. Translating it yields CASSFGTPIPGELFF.

This rearrangement joins TRBV19 to TRBJ2-3; TRBD1 agrees at 7 bases. Germline trimming cut 6 bases from V and 0 bases from J; bases unmatched to any gene: 6. This CDR3 spans 15 amino acids. Germline assignment: CDR1 LNHDA and CDR2 SQIVND (reference sequence). The CDR3 nucleotides are TGTGCCAGTAGATCCGGGACAGCTAGCACAGATACGCAGTATTTT. This gives the protein CASRSGTASTDTQYF.

The V gene is TRBV7-9, the J gene TRBJ1-4; no reliable D call. Trimming left V 6 bases short and J 0 bases short, with 11 bases between. CDR3 length: 15 residues. The germline V gene has CDR1 SEHNR and CDR2 FQNEAQ (reference sequence). This CDR3 reads CASSYNSATNEKLFF. CDR3 in DNA: TGTGCCAGCAGTTATAACTCTGCAACTAATGAAAAACTGTTTTTT. Together with reference TRBV7-9 and TRBJ1-4, the CDR3 gives the full variable domain: DTGVSQNPRHKITKRGQNVTFRCDPISEHNRLYWYRQTLGQGPEFLTYFQNEAQLEKSRLLSDRFSAERPKGSFSTLEIQRTEQGDSAMYLCASSYNSATNEKLFFGSGTQLSVL.

V usage is TRBV20-1 and J usage is TRBJ2-1; D is undetermined. Trimming shortened V by 2 bases and J by 9 bases, and 8 bases separated the two germline ends. CDR3 length equals 11 residues. The germline CDR1 and CDR2 sequences are DFQATT and SNEGSKA (reference sequence). CDR3 sequence: CSARLVGEQFF. CDR3 nucleotide sequence: TGCAGTGCTAGACTAGTGGGTGAGCAGTTCTTC.

The chain has TRBV28 and TRBJ2-7; no clear D gene. The V end was cut by 8 bases, the J end by 3 bases, with 11 bases between. Germline CDR1 MDHEN, CDR2 SYDVKM. The CDR3 length is 12 residues. This chain's CDR3 is CASCVIVYEQYF. CDR3 nucleotides: TGTGCCAGCTGTGTAATAGTCTACGAGCAGTACTTC.

This chain joins TRBV7-2 and TRBJ1-5; D gene unclear. The germline gives CDR1 SGHTA, CDR2 FQGNSA. Trimming removed 8 bases from V and 4 bases from J, with 12 bases in between. The CDR3 contains 13 residues. Here the CDR3 DNA reads TGTGCCAGCTCTGAAAACAGAAATCAGCCCCAGCATTTT. It specifies CASSENRNQPQHF.

This chain joins TRBV9 and TRBJ2-5; 10 bases map to TRBD2. CDR1 is SGDLS, CDR2 YYNGEE, per germline. The ends lost 3 bases at V and 4 bases at J; junction bases unmatched: 6. The CDR3 length is 15 residues. The CDR3, as DNA: TGTGCCAGCAGCGGGACTAGCGGCTTGATAGAGACCCAGTACTTC. This translates into CASSGTSGLIETQYF.